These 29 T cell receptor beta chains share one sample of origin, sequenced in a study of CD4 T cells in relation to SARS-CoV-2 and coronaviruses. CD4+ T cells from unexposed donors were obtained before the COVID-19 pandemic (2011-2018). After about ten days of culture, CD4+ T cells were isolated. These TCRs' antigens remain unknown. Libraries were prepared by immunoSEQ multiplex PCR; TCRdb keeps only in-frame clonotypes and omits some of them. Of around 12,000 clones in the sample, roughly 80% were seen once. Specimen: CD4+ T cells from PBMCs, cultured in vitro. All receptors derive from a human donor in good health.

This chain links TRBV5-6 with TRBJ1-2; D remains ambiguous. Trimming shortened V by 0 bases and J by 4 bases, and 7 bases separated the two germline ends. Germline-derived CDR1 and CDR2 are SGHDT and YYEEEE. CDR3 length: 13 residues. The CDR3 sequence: CASSLAGVYGYTF. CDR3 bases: TGTGCCAGCAGCTTGGCGGGAGTCTATGGCTACACCTTC.

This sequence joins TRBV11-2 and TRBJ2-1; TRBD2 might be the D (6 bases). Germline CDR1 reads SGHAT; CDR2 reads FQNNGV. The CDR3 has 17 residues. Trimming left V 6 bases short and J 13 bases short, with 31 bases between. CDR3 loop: CASRPHTLRDEGRFQFF. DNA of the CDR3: TGTGCCAGCAGACCCCACACCCTGCGGGACGAGGGTAGATTCCAGTTCTTC.

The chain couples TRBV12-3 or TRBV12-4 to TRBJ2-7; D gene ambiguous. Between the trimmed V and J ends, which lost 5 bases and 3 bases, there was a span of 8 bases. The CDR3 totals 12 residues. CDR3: CASSNAVYEQYF. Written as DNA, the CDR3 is TGTGCCAGCAGTAACGCAGTCTACGAGCAGTACTTC.

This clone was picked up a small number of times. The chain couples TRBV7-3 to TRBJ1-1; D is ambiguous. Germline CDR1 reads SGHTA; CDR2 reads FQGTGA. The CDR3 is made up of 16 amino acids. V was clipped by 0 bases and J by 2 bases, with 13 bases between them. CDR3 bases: TGTGCCAGCAGCTTAACGTTAAGGTGGGGTAACACTGAAGCTTTCTTT. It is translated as CASSLTLRWGNTEAFF.

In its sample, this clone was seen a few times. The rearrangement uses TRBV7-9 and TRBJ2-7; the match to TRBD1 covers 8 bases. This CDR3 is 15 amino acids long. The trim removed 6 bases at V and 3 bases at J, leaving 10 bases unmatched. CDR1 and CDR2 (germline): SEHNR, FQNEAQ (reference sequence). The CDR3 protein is CASSFSMDRVYEQYF. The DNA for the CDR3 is TGTGCCAGCAGTTTTTCCATGGACAGGGTCTACGAGCAGTACTTC.

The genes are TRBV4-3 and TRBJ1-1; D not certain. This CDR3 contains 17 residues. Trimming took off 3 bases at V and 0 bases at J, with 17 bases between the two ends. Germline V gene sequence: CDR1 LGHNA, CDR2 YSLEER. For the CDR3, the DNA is TGCGCCAGCAGCCACCAAAATTTGCAGACCATGAACACTGAAGCTTTCTTT. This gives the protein CASSHQNLQTMNTEAFF.

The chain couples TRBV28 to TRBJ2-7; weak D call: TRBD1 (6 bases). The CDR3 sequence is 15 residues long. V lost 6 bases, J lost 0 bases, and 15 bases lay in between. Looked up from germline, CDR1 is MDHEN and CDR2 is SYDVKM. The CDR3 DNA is TGTGCCAGCAGCCCACAGGGTTCACCCTCCTACGAGCAGTACTTC. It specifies CASSPQGSPSYEQYF.

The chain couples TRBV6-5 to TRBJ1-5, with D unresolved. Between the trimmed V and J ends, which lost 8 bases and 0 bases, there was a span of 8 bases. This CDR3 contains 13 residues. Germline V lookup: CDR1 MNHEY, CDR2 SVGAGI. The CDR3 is CASGSVSNQPQHF. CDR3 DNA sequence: TGTGCCAGCGGCAGCGTTAGCAATCAGCCCCAGCATTTT.

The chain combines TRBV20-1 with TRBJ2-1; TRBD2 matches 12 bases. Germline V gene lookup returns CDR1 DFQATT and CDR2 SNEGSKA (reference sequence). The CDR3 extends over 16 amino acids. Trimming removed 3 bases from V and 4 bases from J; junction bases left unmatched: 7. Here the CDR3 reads CSASRASGGVYNEQFF. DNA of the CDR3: TGCAGTGCTAGTCGGGCTAGCGGGGGGGTATACAATGAGCAGTTCTTC.

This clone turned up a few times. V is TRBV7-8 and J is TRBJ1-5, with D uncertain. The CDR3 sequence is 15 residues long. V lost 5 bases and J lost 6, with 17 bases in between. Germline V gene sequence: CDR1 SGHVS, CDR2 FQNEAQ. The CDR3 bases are TGTGCCAGCAGCCAAGGAGAGGGTCGGATTCAGCCCCAGCATTTT. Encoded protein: CASSQGEGRIQPQHF.

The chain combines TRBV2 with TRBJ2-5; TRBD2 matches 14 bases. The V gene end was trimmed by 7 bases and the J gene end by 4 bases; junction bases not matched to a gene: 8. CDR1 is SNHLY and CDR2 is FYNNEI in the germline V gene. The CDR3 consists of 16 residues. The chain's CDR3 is CASTGTSGGRRETQYF. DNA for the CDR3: TGTGCCAGCACCGGGACTAGCGGGGGACGGAGAGAGACCCAGTACTTC.

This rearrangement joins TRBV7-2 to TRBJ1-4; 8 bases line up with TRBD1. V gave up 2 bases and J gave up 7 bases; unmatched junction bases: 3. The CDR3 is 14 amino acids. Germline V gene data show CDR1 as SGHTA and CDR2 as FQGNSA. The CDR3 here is CASSLMGTGEKLFF. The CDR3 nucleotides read TGTGCCAGCAGCTTAATGGGGACAGGTGAAAAACTGTTTTTT.

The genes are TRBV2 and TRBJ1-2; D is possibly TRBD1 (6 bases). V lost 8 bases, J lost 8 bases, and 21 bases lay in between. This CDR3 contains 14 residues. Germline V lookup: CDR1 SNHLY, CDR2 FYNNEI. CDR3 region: CASHTDSGVKGYTF. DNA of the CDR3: TGTGCCAGCCACACCGACTCAGGGGTTAAGGGCTACACCTTC. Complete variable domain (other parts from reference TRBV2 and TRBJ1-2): EPEVTQTPSHQVTQMGQEVILRCVPISNHLYFYWYRQILGQKVEFLVSFYNNEISEKSEIFDDQFSVERPDGSNFTLKIRSTKLEDSAMYFCASHTDSGVKGYTFGSGTRLTVV.

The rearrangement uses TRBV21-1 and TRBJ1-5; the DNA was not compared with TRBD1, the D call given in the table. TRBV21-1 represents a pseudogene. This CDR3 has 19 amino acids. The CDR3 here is CASSKGRQVMHYSNQPQHF. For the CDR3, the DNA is TGTGCCAGCAGCAAAGGGCGACAGGTCATGCATTATAGCAATCAGCCCCAGCATTTT.

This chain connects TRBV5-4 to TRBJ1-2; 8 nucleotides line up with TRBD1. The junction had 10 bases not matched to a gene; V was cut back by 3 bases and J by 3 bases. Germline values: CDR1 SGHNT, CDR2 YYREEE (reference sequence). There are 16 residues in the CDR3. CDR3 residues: CASSSNYRGFDYGYTF. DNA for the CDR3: TGTGCCAGCAGCTCCAATTACAGGGGGTTCGACTATGGCTACACCTTC.

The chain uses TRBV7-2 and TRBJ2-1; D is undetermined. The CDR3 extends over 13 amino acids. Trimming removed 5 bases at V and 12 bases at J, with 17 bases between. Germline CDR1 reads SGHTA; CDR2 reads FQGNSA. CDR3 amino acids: CASSPPGPVGQFF. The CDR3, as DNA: TGTGCCAGCAGCCCTCCAGGTCCTGTTGGGCAGTTCTTC.

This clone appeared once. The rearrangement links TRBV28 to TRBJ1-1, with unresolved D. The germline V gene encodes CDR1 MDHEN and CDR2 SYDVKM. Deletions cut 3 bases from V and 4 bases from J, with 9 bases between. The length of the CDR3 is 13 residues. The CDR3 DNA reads TGTGCCAGCAGTTTTGGGAGGGTCACTGAAGCTTTCTTT. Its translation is CASSFGRVTEAFF.

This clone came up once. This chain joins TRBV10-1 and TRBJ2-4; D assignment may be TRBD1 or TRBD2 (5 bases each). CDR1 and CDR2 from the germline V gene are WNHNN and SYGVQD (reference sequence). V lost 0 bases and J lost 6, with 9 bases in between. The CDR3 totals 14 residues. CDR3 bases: TGCGCCAGCAGTGAGTCAGGGGCGGGAAACATTCAGTACTTC. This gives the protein CASSESGAGNIQYF.

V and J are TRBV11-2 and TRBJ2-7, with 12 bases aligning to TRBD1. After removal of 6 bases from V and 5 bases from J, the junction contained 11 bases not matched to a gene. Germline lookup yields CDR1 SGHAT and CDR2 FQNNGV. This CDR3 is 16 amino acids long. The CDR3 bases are TGTGCCAGCAGTCCAACCCCGGGACAGGGGGCAGACGAGCAGTACTTC. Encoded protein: CASSPTPGQGADEQYF. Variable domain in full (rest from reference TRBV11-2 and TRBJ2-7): EAGVAQSPRYKIIEKRQSVAFWCNPISGHATLYWYQQILGQGPKLLIQFQNNGVVDDSQLPKDRFSAERLKGVDSTLKIQPAKLEDSAVYLCASSPTPGQGADEQYFGPGTRLTVT.

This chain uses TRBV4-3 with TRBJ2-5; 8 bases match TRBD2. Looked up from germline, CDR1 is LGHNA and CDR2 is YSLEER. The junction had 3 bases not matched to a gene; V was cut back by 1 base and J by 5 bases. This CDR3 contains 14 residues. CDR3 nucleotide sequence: TGCGCCAGCAGCCAAGCGGGGGGGCCGGAGACCCAGTACTTC. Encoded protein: CASSQAGGPETQYF.

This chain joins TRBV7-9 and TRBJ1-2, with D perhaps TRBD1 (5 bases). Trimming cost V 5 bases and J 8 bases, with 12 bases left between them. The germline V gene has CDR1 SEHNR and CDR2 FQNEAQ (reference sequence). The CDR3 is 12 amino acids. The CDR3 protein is CASSAEGVGYTF. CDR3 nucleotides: TGTGCCAGCAGCGCGGAAGGGGTCGGCTACACCTTC.

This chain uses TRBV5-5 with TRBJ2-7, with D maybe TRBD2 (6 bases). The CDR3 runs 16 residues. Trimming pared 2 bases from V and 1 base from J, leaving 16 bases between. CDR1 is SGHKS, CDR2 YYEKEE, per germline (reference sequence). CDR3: CASSLGPGVRSYEQYF. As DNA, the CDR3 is TGTGCCAGCAGCTTAGGTCCGGGAGTCCGGTCCTACGAGCAGTACTTC.

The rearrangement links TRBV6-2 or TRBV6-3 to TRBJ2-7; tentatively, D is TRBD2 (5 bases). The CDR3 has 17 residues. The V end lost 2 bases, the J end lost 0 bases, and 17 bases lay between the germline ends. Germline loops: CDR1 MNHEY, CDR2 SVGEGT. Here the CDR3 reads CASSYGEPAGGSYEQYF. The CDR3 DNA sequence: TGTGCCAGCAGTTACGGGGAGCCGGCCGGAGGCTCCTACGAGCAGTACTTC.

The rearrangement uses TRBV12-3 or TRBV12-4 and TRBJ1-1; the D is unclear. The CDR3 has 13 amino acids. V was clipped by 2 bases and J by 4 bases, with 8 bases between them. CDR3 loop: CASSLWSGTEAFF. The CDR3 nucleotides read TGTGCCAGCAGTTTATGGTCTGGCACTGAAGCTTTCTTT.

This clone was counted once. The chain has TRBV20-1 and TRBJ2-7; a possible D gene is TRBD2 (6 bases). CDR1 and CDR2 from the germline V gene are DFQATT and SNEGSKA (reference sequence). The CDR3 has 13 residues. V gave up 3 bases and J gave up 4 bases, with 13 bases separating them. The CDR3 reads CSASGGSTYEQYF. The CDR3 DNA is TGCAGTGCTAGTGGGGGGAGCACATACGAGCAGTACTTC.

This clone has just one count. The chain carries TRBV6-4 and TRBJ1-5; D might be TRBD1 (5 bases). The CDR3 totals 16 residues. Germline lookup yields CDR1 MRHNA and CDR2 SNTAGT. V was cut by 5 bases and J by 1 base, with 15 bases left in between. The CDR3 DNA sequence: TGTGCCAGCAGTCCCAGCCCCGGGGGGAGCAATCAGCCCCAGCATTTT. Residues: CASSPSPGGSNQPQHF.

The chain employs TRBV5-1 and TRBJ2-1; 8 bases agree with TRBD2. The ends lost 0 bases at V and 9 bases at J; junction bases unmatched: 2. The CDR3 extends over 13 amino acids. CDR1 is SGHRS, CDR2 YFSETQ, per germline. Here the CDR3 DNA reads TGCGCCAGCAGCTTGGAGGCGGGGGGTGAGCAGTTCTTC. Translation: CASSLEAGGEQFF.

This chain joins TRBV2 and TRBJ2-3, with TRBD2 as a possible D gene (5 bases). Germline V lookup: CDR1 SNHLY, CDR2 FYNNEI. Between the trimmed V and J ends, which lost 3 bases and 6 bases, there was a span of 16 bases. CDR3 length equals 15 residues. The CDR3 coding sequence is TGTGCCAGCAGTGAGGAGGACCGCACTTCGGATACGCAGTATTTT. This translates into CASSEEDRTSDTQYF.

DNA of the CDR3: TGCAGTGCACTAGCTAACTATGGCTACACCTTC. Its protein is CSALANYGYTF. This chain uses TRBV20-1 with TRBJ1-2; no firm D call. The ends were cut back, 6 bases at V and 0 bases at J, with 5 bases in the middle. The CDR3 is 11 amino acids. The germline gives CDR1 DFQATT, CDR2 SNEGSKA (reference sequence).